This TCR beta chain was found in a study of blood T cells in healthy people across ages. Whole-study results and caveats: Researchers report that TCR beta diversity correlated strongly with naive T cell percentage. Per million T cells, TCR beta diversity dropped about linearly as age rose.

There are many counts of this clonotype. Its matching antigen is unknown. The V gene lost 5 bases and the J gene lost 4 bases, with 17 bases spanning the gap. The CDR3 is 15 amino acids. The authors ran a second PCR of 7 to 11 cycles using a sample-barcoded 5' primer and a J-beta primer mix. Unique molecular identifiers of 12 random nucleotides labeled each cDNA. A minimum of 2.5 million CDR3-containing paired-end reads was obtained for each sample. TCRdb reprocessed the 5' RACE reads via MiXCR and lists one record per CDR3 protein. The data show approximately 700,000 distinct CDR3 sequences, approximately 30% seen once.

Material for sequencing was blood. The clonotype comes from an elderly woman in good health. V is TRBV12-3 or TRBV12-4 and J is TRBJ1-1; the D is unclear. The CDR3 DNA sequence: TGTGCCAGCAGTCCCGACATCTACCTTGCCACTGAAGCTTTCTTT. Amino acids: CASSPDIYLATEAFF.